Each of the 31 T cell receptor beta chains below was sequenced from the same sample in a study of T-cell memory formation after mild COVID-19. Each CDR3 protein is one row after TCRdb ran MiXCR on the 5' RACE reads. The sample has approximately 390,000 distinct CDR3 sequences, about a sixth seen once. The sample taken for sequencing was PBMCs or a T cell subset sorted from them (not recorded which). The source of these receptors is a man younger than 30 who had mild COVID-19 (a few samples of this study predate the infection). Cell type and time point are not known.

V and J are TRBV27 and TRBJ2-1; 12 positions match TRBD1. The CDR3 totals 16 residues. The trim removed 7 bases at V and 6 bases at J, leaving 10 bases unmatched. Germline loops: CDR1 MNHEY, CDR2 SMNVEV (reference sequence). The CDR3 sequence is CASTPLRDRGLNEQFF. CDR3 sequence (DNA): TGTGCCAGCACCCCTCTAAGGGACAGGGGGCTCAATGAGCAGTTCTTC.

This clonotype has a count of ten or more. J is TRBJ1-5 and V is TRBV5-1, with 7 nucleotides matching TRBD1. Germline V lookup: CDR1 SGHRS, CDR2 YFSETQ. The CDR3 contains 15 residues. V shed 4 bases, J shed 7 bases, and the junction held 11 bases outside the gene matches. The CDR3 DNA follows: TGCGCCAGCAGCCCTGAAGGGACAGAGCGGCAGCCCCAGCATTTT. This sequence encodes CASSPEGTERQPQHF.

V gene TRBV12-3 or TRBV12-4 combines with J gene TRBJ1-5; D is uncertain. There are 14 residues in the CDR3. Trimming removed 6 bases from V and 2 bases from J, with 11 bases in between. The CDR3 nucleotides are TGTGCCAGCAGGGCCAGATTGGGCAATCAGCCCCAGCATTTT. It yields the protein CASRARLGNQPQHF.

This chain links TRBV12-3 or TRBV12-4 with TRBJ1-1, with unresolved D. This CDR3 is built from 14 residues. V was clipped by 6 bases and J by 3 bases, with 14 bases between them. The CDR3 protein is CASRMAGRDTEAFF. CDR3 nucleotides: TGTGCCAGCAGGATGGCGGGGAGAGACACTGAAGCTTTCTTT.

This clonotype has a count of ten or more. The chain has TRBV20-1 and TRBJ1-5; possible D gene TRBD1, 5 bases. The CDR3 has 13 residues. Per the germline V gene, CDR1 is DFQATT and CDR2 is SNEGSKA (reference sequence). Trimming removed 3 bases at V and 0 bases at J, with 6 bases between. CDR3 sequence (DNA): TGCAGTGCTAGGGGGGATAGCAATCAGCCCCAGCATTTT. This gives the protein CSARGDSNQPQHF.

There are many counts of this clonotype. The chain couples TRBV5-1 to TRBJ2-3; 11 bases align to TRBD2. CDR1 is SGHRS and CDR2 is YFSETQ in the germline V gene. CDR3 size: 18 residues. The junction had 7 bases not matched to a gene; V was cut back by 0 bases and J by 1 base. The CDR3 loop is CASSLALAGGPGTDTQYF. CDR3 coding DNA: TGCGCCAGCAGCTTGGCCCTAGCGGGGGGTCCTGGCACAGATACGCAGTATTTT.

This clonotype was counted a few times. The V call is TRBV7-9, the J call TRBJ2-5; D call uncertain. Germline values: CDR1 SEHNR, CDR2 FQNEAQ (reference sequence). V shed 2 bases and J shed 6 bases, with 7 bases lying between them. This CDR3 region has 12 residues. CDR3 loop: CASSLLEKTQYF. DNA for the CDR3: TGTGCCAGCAGCTTATTGGAAAAGACCCAGTACTTC.

DNA for the CDR3: TGCAGCGTTGGGCCCACAGATACGCAGTATTTT. Its protein is CSVGPTDTQYF. V and J are TRBV29-1 and TRBJ2-3; the D is unclear. Trimming left V 4 bases short and J 2 bases short, with 4 bases between. Germline loops: CDR1 SQVTM, CDR2 ANQGSEA. The length of the CDR3 is 11 residues.

This clonotype was seen a few times. The V call is TRBV10-3, the J call TRBJ1-1; maybe TRBD1 (6 bases). This CDR3 has 15 residues. V lost 2 bases and J lost 5, with 15 bases in between. Germline lookup yields CDR1 ENHRY and CDR2 SYGVKD. CDR3 sequence: CAISERSYRETEAFF. The CDR3 bases are TGTGCCATCAGTGAGCGATCGTACAGGGAGACTGAAGCTTTCTTT.

This clonotype was recorded a few times. The chain links TRBV10-3 to TRBJ2-2, with TRBD2 matching over 8 bases. From germline, CDR1 is ENHRY and CDR2 SYGVKD. The CDR3 has 15 amino acids. V was pared by 7 bases and J by 5 bases, with 9 bases of the junction left unmatched. The CDR3 is CAITPRGLDTGELFF. DNA for the CDR3: TGTGCCATCACCCCCCGGGGACTAGATACCGGGGAGCTGTTTTTT.

This clonotype came up a few times. This rearrangement joins TRBV4-1 to TRBJ2-2; D is unresolved. Trimming removed 1 base at V and 4 bases at J, with 10 bases between. This CDR3 is built from 15 residues. Germline V gene sequence: CDR1 MGHRA, CDR2 YSYEKL. CDR3 loop: CASSQAHHTTGELFF. The DNA for the CDR3 is TGCGCCAGCAGCCAAGCCCACCACACCACCGGGGAGCTGTTTTTT.

This chain joins TRBV3-1 and TRBJ1-1; D uncertain. The V gene's germline CDR1 is LGHDT and CDR2 YNNKEL (reference sequence). The germline V and J ends were trimmed by 5 bases and 3 bases, with 13 bases remaining between them. The CDR3 is made up of 14 amino acids. The chain's CDR3 is CASSGQVFDTEAFF. As DNA, the CDR3 is TGTGCCAGCAGCGGCCAAGTGTTTGACACTGAAGCTTTCTTT.

V usage is TRBV7-7 and J usage is TRBJ2-2; D is possibly TRBD1 (5 bases). The CDR3 extends over 14 amino acids. Germline values: CDR1 SSHAT, CDR2 FNYEAQ (reference sequence). This CDR3 reads CASRAGINTGELFF. For the CDR3, the DNA is TGTGCTAGTCGGGCAGGGATAAACACCGGGGAGCTGTTTTTT.

The chain is built from TRBV11-1 and TRBJ2-1; perhaps TRBD1 as D (6 bases). The CDR3 has 12 amino acids. V shed 5 bases and J shed 8 bases, with 10 bases lying between them. Germline V gene data show CDR1 as SGHAT and CDR2 as FQDESV (reference sequence). This CDR3 is CASSVRGDEQFF. DNA of the CDR3: TGTGCCAGCAGCGTCAGGGGAGATGAGCAGTTCTTC.

This rearrangement joins TRBV7-2 to TRBJ2-6; 9 bases are a match to TRBD1. The CDR3 has 19 residues. Germline trimming cut 4 bases from V and 2 bases from J; bases unmatched to any gene: 12. Germline V lookup: CDR1 SGHTA, CDR2 FQGNSA. The CDR3 nucleotides are TGTGCCAGCAGCTGGACAGGGGTCCAGACATTAACTGGGGCCAACGTCCTGACTTTC. Its translation is CASSWTGVQTLTGANVLTF.

This chain connects TRBV7-6 to TRBJ2-3; tentatively, D is TRBD1 or TRBD2 (6 bases each). The CDR3 totals 16 residues. Trimming left V 5 bases short and J 0 bases short, with 15 bases between. Germline loops: CDR1 SGHVS, CDR2 FNYEAQ. The CDR3 DNA follows: TGTGCCAGCAGCCGCGGTGGGGGGCTGAGCACAGATACGCAGTATTTT. Residues: CASSRGGGLSTDTQYF.

The table lists this clonotype with a few counts. The DNA of the CDR3 is TGTGCCAGTCAACCCCCTGGCGGGGATACGCAGTATTTT. This codes for CASQPPGGDTQYF. This rearrangement joins TRBV25-1 to TRBJ2-3; TRBD2 is a possible D gene (5 bases). V lost 9 bases and J 6 bases, leaving 16 bases between the germline ends. The CDR3 spans 13 residues. CDR1 and CDR2 from the germline V gene are MGHDK and SYGVNS.

J is TRBJ2-1 and V is TRBV18, with D hard to call. CDR1 is KGHSH, CDR2 LQKENI, per germline. The V gene lost 2 bases and the J gene lost 2 bases, with 7 bases spanning the gap. The CDR3 sequence is 14 residues long. Here the CDR3 DNA reads TGTGCCAGCTCACCAAGAATCGCCTACAATGAGCAGTTCTTC. It codes for CASSPRIAYNEQFF.

The chain recombines TRBV7-3 with TRBJ2-6; 8 nucleotides line up with TRBD2. The CDR3 has 19 residues. The ends lost 2 bases at V and 0 bases at J; junction bases unmatched: 9. CDR1 is SGHTA, CDR2 FQGTGA, per germline. CDR3 sequence: CASSLRPLRGASGANVLTF. Written as DNA, the CDR3 is TGTGCCAGCAGCTTACGACCTTTGCGGGGGGCCTCTGGGGCCAACGTCCTGACTTTC. Variable domain in full (rest from reference TRBV7-3 and TRBJ2-6): GAGVSQTPSNKVTEKGKYVELRCDPISGHTALYWYRQSLGQGPEFLIYFQGTGAADDSGLPNDRFFAVRPEGSVSTLKIQRTERGDSAVYLCASSLRPLRGASGANVLTFGAGSRLTVL.

A word on this clonotype: Being one base from a much bigger clone, this may be a read error. The V call is TRBV7-2, the J call TRBJ2-2; D might be TRBD2 (6 bases). The CDR3 has 15 amino acids. From germline, CDR1 is SGHTA and CDR2 FQGNSA. CDR3 protein: CASSLSGHATGKLFF. DNA for the CDR3: TGTGCCAGCAGCTTAAGCGGGCACGCTACCGGGAAGCTGTTTTTT.

The sample holds a few counts of this clonotype. V and J are TRBV7-6 and TRBJ2-1; D uncertain. CDR3 length: 15 amino acids. Germline V CDR1 and CDR2: SGHVS, FNYEAQ. Trimming pared 0 bases from V and 6 bases from J, leaving 12 bases between. CDR3 sequence: CASSLALAYFNEQFF. For the CDR3, the DNA is TGTGCCAGCAGCTTAGCGTTGGCCTATTTCAATGAGCAGTTCTTC.

There are a few counts of this clonotype. This chain uses TRBV20-1 with TRBJ1-1, with 7 bases identical to TRBD1. The V and J ends lost 0 bases and 3 bases, in that order; junction bases with no gene match: 4. This CDR3 is built from 14 residues. Germline lookup yields CDR1 DFQATT and CDR2 SNEGSKA (reference sequence). CDR3 sequence: CSARDQGGYTEAFF. For the CDR3, the DNA is TGCAGTGCTAGAGACCAGGGGGGGTACACTGAAGCTTTCTTT.

This clonotype came up a few times. The chain couples TRBV30 to TRBJ2-6; perhaps TRBD2 as D (6 bases). Trimming stripped 5 bases from V and 5 bases from J, with 10 bases between. Germline loops: CDR1 GTSNPN, CDR2 SVGIG (reference sequence). CDR3 length equals 13 residues. The CDR3: CAWAEGWANVLTF. The CDR3 DNA follows: TGTGCCTGGGCGGAGGGATGGGCCAACGTCCTGACTTTC.

As DNA, the CDR3 is TGCGCCAGCAGCCAATTGCCTGGGAGTGAAGCTTTCTTT. Its translation is CASSQLPGSEAFF. The chain is built from TRBV4-3 and TRBJ1-1; D not resolved. V gave up 2 bases and J gave up 7 bases, with 11 bases separating them. This CDR3 comprises 13 residues. Looked up from germline, CDR1 is LGHNA and CDR2 is YSLEER.

This clonotype was seen a handful of times. The chain employs TRBV6-5 and TRBJ2-7; D ambiguous. CDR3 length: 14 residues. Trimming left V 0 bases short and J 2 bases short, with 8 bases between. Looked up from germline, CDR1 is MNHEY and CDR2 is SVGAGI. The CDR3 bases are TGTGCCAGCAGTTACTCGAATTCGGCCTACGAGCAGTACTTC. It is translated as CASSYSNSAYEQYF.

This clonotype was detected a few times. The chain is built from TRBV7-2 and TRBJ1-4; D is unresolved. This CDR3 has 13 residues. V lost 5 bases to trimming and J lost 0 bases, with 4 bases between them. Germline V gene sequence: CDR1 SGHTA, CDR2 FQGNSA. CDR3 sequence reads: CASSPATNEKLFF. The CDR3 nucleotides are TGTGCCAGCAGCCCTGCAACTAATGAAAAACTGTTTTTT.

V gene TRBV28 combines with J gene TRBJ1-6, with 9 bases that match TRBD1. The CDR3 covers 14 residues. Germline loops: CDR1 MDHEN, CDR2 SYDVKM. V dropped 3 bases and J dropped 10; count of bases not matched to a gene: 4. The CDR3 region is CASSLGQGLSPLHF. For the CDR3, the DNA is TGTGCCAGCAGTTTGGGACAGGGACTCTCACCCCTCCACTTT.

This clonotype was seen a handful of times. The chain couples TRBV6-6 to TRBJ1-5, with D hard to call. Germline V gene data show CDR1 as MNHNY and CDR2 as SVGAGI (reference sequence). This CDR3 is built from 13 residues. V gave up 7 bases and J gave up 3 bases, with 10 bases separating them. In nucleotides, the CDR3 is TGTGCCAGCACGCGGGTTTACAATCAGCCCCAGCATTTT. Its translation: CASTRVYNQPQHF.

The sample holds a few counts of this clonotype. The chain joins TRBV5-5 to TRBJ2-5; weak D call: TRBD1 (6 bases). Trimming pared 1 base from V and 5 bases from J, leaving 12 bases between. This CDR3 is 14 amino acids long. The germline gives CDR1 SGHKS, CDR2 YYEKEE (reference sequence). Here the CDR3 reads CASSLTGSGETQYF. The CDR3, as DNA: TGTGCCAGCAGCTTGACAGGGTCGGGGGAGACCCAGTACTTC.

This clonotype was counted a few times. The chain has TRBV20-1 and TRBJ1-5, with 9 bases lining up with TRBD1. V shed 5 bases, J shed 1 base, and the junction held 6 bases outside the gene matches. Germline CDR1 DFQATT, CDR2 SNEGSKA (reference sequence). CDR3 length equals 15 residues. The CDR3 nucleotides read TGCAGTGCTCAAAGGACAGGGGTAAGCAATCAGCCCCAGCATTTT. Translating gives CSAQRTGVSNQPQHF.

The CDR3 coding sequence is TGTGCCACCAGTGAGCCCGGGACAGGGTTCAATCAGCCCCAGCATTTT. Encoded protein: CATSEPGTGFNQPQHF. V and J are TRBV24-1 and TRBJ1-5, with 9 bases identical to TRBD1. This CDR3 contains 16 residues. V was clipped by 4 bases and J by 3 bases; unmatched bases: 6. Germline V gene data show CDR1 as KGHDR and CDR2 as SFDVKD.